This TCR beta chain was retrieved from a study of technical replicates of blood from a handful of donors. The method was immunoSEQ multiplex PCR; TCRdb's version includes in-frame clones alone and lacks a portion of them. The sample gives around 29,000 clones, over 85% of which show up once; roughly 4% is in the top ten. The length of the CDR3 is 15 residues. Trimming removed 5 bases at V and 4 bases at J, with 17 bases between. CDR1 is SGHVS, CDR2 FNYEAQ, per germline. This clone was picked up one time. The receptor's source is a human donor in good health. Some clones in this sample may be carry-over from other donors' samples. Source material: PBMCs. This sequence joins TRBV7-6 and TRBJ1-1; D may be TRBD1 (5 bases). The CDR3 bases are TGTGCCAGCAGCCAGGGCACCACGGCAAGCACTGAAGCTTTCTTT. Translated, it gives CASSQGTTASTEAFF.